This T cell receptor (beta chain) was observed in a study of shared clonotypes between healthy human individuals (dated by TCRdb to about 2020). The study in broad terms: Three men and a couple of women, aged 18 to 49 years, made up the cohort. For each donor, three plates each were used for CD4 naive and CD4 memory, two plates were used for CD8 naive, and one plate was used for CD8 memory. Blood TCR repertoires of 5 or 6 healthy adults were deeply sequenced to estimate repertoire size and the extent of clonotype sharing between individuals. Different laboratories and diverse techniques were used to prepare libraries and sequence TCR repertoires, to increase sequencing depth and limit assay-specific biases. Each donor's leukapheresis produced roughly between roughly 0.85 and 9.5 billion PBMCs.

Broader findings and caveats from the paper: Naive subsets generally had larger estimated clonotype richness than memory subsets did. Sampling was restricted to blood, and TCR repertoires in tissue are likely to differ from TCR repertoires in blood. Pairwise subsampling led to the expectation that sequencing depth would affect the degree of clonotype sharing among donors. Higher generation probabilities were observed for clonotypes shared by all four sorted-subset donors than for non-shared clonotypes. Incomplete sequencing was indicated by rarefaction of sorted-subset datasets, despite the large sequencing depth. About 4.5% of naive CD4, around 3.5% of naive CD8, 2.3% of memory CD4, and around 0.42% of memory CD8 clonotypes were shared across a few donors. Because the study included only a small number of donors, the genetic and exposure-history diversity represented was limited.

The CDR3, from cysteine to phenylalanine, totals 12 residues. Just CDR3 DNA is preserved here, 36 bases in frame from base 1. CDR1 and CDR2 are read off the germline V gene (reference sequence) as SEHNR and FQNEAQ. Using the deep immunoSEQ assay, multiplex PCR amplified TCR CDR3 regions from genomic DNA. Extracted genomic DNA from each cell subset was spread evenly across all wells of several immunoSEQ 96-well plates, with each plate serving as a replicate. For sorted subsets, approximately 190 ng of genomic DNA, equivalent to 25,000 to 35,000 T cell genomes, went into each replicate PCR. The purified libraries were quantified using a Qubit 3.0 fluorometer, sized with a Bioanalyzer 2100, and then quantified again using the KAPA Library Quantification kit. A separate single-read 150-cycle Illumina NextSeq 550 flow cell was used to sequence each immunoSEQ 96-well plate. Per the source publication's procedure: Because the immunoSEQ output included only junctional sequences and no quality scores, the filtering could not be the same as the filtering used for full-length reads. To assign V/J genes and CDR3, sequences were annotated against IMGT germline references using PyIR, a Python wrapper for IgBLAST v1.9. Reads with weak V/J assignments (E-value above 1e-6), missing CDR3, stop codons, out-of-frame junctions, or ambiguous translated residues were removed. V3J clonotypes were defined as sequences sharing an identical inferred V gene, J gene, and CDR3 amino acid sequence. The percentage overlap between two repertoires was calculated by dividing the number of shared unique clonotypes by the size of the smaller repertoire. Richness of each repertoire was evaluated using RTK rarefaction, the Chao1 estimator, and Recon v2.1 estimates of unobserved clonotypes. For all TCRbeta clonotypes obtained by the gDNA method from a few donors, generation probabilities were computed with OLGA. Held by TCRdb, this immuneACCESS table contains in-frame sequences only and omits some clones. Under half of the omission traces to an unresolved V gene where checked; the cause of the rest is unknown. That table furnishes V, J and clone size, whereas the DNA furnished D and trimming. Within this sample are 950,000 to 1,200,000 clones, with around 77% of them counted one time only. The top ten hold more than 0.85% of the sample.

Of note for this clone: Its antigen specificity is not known. Germline and junction disagree at one end, which may indicate a read error.

Healthy HIV-negative adults with no recently reported acute infections or vaccinations were included as donors. Only Caucasian adults living in Nashville, Tennessee, USA were represented among the donors. CD4+ T cells were enriched by magnetic negative selection, after which naive cells were positively selected on CD45RA and the negative fraction was taken as the memory subset. After blood collection by leukapheresis, PBMCs were isolated using Ficoll-Histopaque density gradient centrifugation and then cryopreserved in the vapor phase of liquid nitrogen. Analytical flow cytometry was used to check the purity and quantity of each magnetically sorted T cell population. From each sorted fraction, genomic DNA was isolated and quantified by UV absorbance on a Nanodrop 2000c.

This sequence was found in a man younger than 30 in good health. Some clones in this sample may be carry-over from other donors' samples. Sequences were obtained from memory CD4+ T cells from PBMCs. The cell subset or site label on this specimen signifies: CD45RA-negative fraction. The sequence is built from TRBV7-9 and TRBJ1-2; no D gene call is confident. CDR3 loop: CASSLVGSEALF. The nucleotide sequence reads as follows: TGTGCCAGCAGCTTAGTGGGTTCGGAAGCCCTCTTC.